The clone carrying this T cell receptor (beta chain) has a count of ten or more. This CDR3 has 17 amino acids. The V end lost 6 bases, the J end lost 1 base, and 18 bases lay between the germline ends. The germline V gene encodes CDR1 SGHVS and CDR2 FNYEAQ. This record comes from a study of shared clonotypes between healthy human individuals. Using immunoSEQ multiplex PCR, the repertoire was profiled, and TCRdb retains in-frame clones only, with some absent. Seen here are around 510,000 clones, around 80% observed once, and the top ten hold around 11%. The receptor was isolated from a woman between 40 and 50 years old in good health. Some clones in this sample may be carry-over from other donors' samples. The sequencing input was PBMCs. This chain joins TRBV7-6 and TRBJ2-2; D is possibly TRBD1 or TRBD2 (5 bases each). CDR3 amino acids: CASRPAEWDGNTGELFF. The CDR3 nucleotides read TGTGCCAGCAGACCAGCGGAGTGGGACGGGAACACCGGGGAGCTGTTTTTT.